This T cell receptor beta chain was captured by sequencing in a study of T-cell reconstitution after alpha-beta-depleted transplantation in children (dated by TCRdb to about 2016). Notes on the research overall: T-cell immune reconstitution after TCRalphabeta/CD19-depleted allogeneic hematopoietic cell transplantation in children was quantitatively tracked in the study by means of TCR repertoire profiling.

Receptor libraries were prepared by PCR. These reads were obtained on an Illumina HiSeq 2500. Molecular barcoding was employed in the preparation of TCR libraries, with unique molecular identifiers being used to normalize TCRbeta repertoire quantification. TCRdb trimmed public reads at Q25 via fastp, called clones via MiXCR and kept in-frame beta chains. Each CDR3 protein gets just one entry, which takes the most common genes and DNA from the rows behind it. Here the sample has roughly 400,000 distinct CDR3 sequences; about 45% occur a single time. 27% of the sample belongs to the ten largest clones. The meaning of the sample's treatment or condition label: allogeneic hematopoietic cell transplantation with graft depleted of TCRalphabeta T cells and CD19 B cells. Transplant recipients were children who received TCRalphabeta/CD19-depleted allogeneic hematopoietic cell grafts. What the authors observed across the whole study: The frequencies of hyperexpanded clones fell over the following months, and after one year, T-cell counts and TCRbeta diversity were mostly attributed to newly produced T cells. In some patients, the high TCRbeta diversity seen at day 60 was put down to recipient T cells and intrathymic progenitors that had survived conditioning. Apparently early alphabetaT-cell count recovery about two months after transplant reportedly relied on only several hundred rapidly expanded clones derived from non-depleted graft cells.

Details on this clonotype: Its specific antigen is unknown. Base quality data are lacking; no much larger clone is found one base away.

In the germline V gene (reference sequence), CDR1 corresponds to SEHNR and CDR2 to FQNEAQ. The V end loses 2 bases and the J end loses 2 bases, and a stretch of 13 bases separates them. Including the terminal cysteine and phenylalanine, the CDR3 comprises 16 residues. Only CDR3 DNA is held: 48 bases, read in frame from base 1. The chain is made from TRBV7-9 and TRBJ1-3; no D segment can be confidently identified. The sequencing used PBMCs, collected before TCRalphabeta/CD19-depleted stem cell transplant. This TCR was sampled from a girl between 2 and 10 years old with aplastic anemia, due to receive a stem cell transplant. The CDR3 region reads CASSLFEADAGNTIYF. The nucleotide sequence is given as TGTGCCAGCAGCTTATTCGAAGCTGACGCTGGAAACACCATATATTTT.